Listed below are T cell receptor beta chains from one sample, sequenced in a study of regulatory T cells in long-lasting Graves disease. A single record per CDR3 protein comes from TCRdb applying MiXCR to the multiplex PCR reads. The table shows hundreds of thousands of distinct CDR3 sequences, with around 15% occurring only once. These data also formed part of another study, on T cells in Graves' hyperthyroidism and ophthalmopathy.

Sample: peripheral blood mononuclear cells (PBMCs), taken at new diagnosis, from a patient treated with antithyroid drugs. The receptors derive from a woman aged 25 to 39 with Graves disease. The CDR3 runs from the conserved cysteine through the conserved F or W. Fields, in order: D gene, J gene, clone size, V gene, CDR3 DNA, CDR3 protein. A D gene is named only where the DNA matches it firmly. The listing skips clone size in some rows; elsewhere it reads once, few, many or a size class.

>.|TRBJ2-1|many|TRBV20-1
TGCAGTGCTAGTGAGGAGGGGTCCTACAATGAGCAGTTCTTC
CSASEEGSYNEQFF
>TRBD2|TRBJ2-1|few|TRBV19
TGTGCCAGTAGTAGCGGGAGGGCCATCTACAATGAGCAGTTCTTC
CASSSGRAIYNEQFF
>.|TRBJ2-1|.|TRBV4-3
TGCGCCAGCAGCCAAGTAGGGGCGGCTAAGGGGAATGAGCAGTTCTTC
CASSQVGAAKGNEQFF
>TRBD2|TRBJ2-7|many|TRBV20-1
TGCAGTGCTGGCGGGAGCACCGAGCAGTACTTC
CSAGGSTEQYF
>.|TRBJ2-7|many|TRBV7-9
TGTGCCAGCAGCTTTCTGTCGGGGAACGAGCAGTACTTC
CASSFLSGNEQYF
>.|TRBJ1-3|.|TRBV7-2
TGTGCCAGCAGCTTGGCCCGCGGAGCCCCTGGAAACACCATATATTTT
CASSLARGAPGNTIYF
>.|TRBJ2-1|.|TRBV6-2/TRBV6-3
TGTGCCAGCACCTACTCGGGCCTCGTAAACTACAATGAGCAGTTCTTC
CASTYSGLVNYNEQFF
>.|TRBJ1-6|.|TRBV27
TGTGCCAGCAGTCCCGTCGATAGGGCAGGCAATTCACCCCTCCACTTT
CASSPVDRAGNSPLHF
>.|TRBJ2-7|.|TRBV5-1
TGCGCCAGCAGCTTGGCAGGGGAATACTACGAGCCGTACTTC
CASSLAGEYYEPYF
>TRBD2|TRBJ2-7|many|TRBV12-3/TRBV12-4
TGTACCAGCAGTTTTGGACTAGCGGGTCCCTCCTACGAGCAGTACTTC
CTSSFGLAGPSYEQYF
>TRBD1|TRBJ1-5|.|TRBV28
TGTGCCAGCAGTACAGGGGGGGGCGGTCAGCCCCAGCATTTT
CASSTGGGGQPQHF
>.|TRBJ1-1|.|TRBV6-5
TGTGCCAGCAGTTATAGGGATAACACTGAAGCTTTCTTT
CASSYRDNTEAFF
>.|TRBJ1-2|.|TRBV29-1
TGCAGCGTTAACGGGCGGGGAGGCTACACCTTC
CSVNGRGGYTF
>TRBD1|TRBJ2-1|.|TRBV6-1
TGTGCCAGCAGATTGAGACAGGGTGCCTACAATGAGCAGTTCTTC
CASRLRQGAYNEQFF
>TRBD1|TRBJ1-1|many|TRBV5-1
TGCGCCAGCAGCACCATACAGGGGGCGGTTGAAGCTTTCTTT
CASSTIQGAVEAFF
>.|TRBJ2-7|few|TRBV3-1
TGTGCCAGCAGCCAAGCGTCCGAGCAGTACTTC
CASSQASEQYF
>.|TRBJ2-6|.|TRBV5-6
TGTGCCAGCAGCACGGAATTAACAGGGAGGAGCTCTGGGGCCAACGTCCTGACTTTC
CASSTELTGRSSGANVLTF
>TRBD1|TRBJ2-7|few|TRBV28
TGTGCCAGCAGTCCCTCCCCCGGGACAGAAGACCGCTACGAGCAGTACTTC
CASSPSPGTEDRYEQYF
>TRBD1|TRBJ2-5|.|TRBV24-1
TGTGCCACCAGTTCGACTGACAGGGCCGAGACCCAGTACTTC
CATSSTDRAETQYF
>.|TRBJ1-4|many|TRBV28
TGTGCCAGCAGGAGGGGCCCCAACAATGAAAAACTGTTTTTT
CASRRGPNNEKLFF
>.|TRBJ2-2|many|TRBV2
TGTGCCAGCACTGAAAACACCGGGGAGCTGTTTTTT
CASTENTGELFF
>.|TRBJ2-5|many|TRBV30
TGTGCCTGGGGGAAGCAAGAGACCCAGTACTTC
CAWGKQETQYF